This T cell receptor beta chain emerged from a study of blood T cells in healthy people across ages. Whole-study results and caveats: The long-lived group displayed more naive CD4+ cells, plus higher diversity, than the aged donors did. From one million sequenced T cells, diversity estimates were lower bounds.

Then a second PCR, running about 6 to 12 cycles, was carried out with a sample-barcoded 5' primer and a J-beta primer mix. Each cDNA molecule, via a template-switch adaptor with 12 random nucleotides, was tagged. Researchers report that each sample yielded at least 2.5 million CDR3-containing paired-end reads. TCRdb re-analysed the 5' RACE reads in MiXCR, keeping a single row per CDR3 protein. The sample includes about 670,000 distinct CDR3 sequences, roughly two fifths of them seen just once. As regards this clonotype: Its antigen is not known.

V trimming: 5 bases; J trimming: 4 bases; junction bases outside the gene matches: 5. From germline, CDR1 is SGHAT and CDR2 FQNNGV. The CDR3 is 15 residues long. This rearrangement joins TRBV11-2 to TRBJ2-2; 9 nucleotides align to TRBD1. The source material was blood. This clonotype originated in a man older than 75 in good health. The CDR3 is CASSVQGAITGELFF. The CDR3 nucleotides read TGTGCCAGCAGCGTACAGGGGGCGATCACCGGGGAGCTGTTTTTT.